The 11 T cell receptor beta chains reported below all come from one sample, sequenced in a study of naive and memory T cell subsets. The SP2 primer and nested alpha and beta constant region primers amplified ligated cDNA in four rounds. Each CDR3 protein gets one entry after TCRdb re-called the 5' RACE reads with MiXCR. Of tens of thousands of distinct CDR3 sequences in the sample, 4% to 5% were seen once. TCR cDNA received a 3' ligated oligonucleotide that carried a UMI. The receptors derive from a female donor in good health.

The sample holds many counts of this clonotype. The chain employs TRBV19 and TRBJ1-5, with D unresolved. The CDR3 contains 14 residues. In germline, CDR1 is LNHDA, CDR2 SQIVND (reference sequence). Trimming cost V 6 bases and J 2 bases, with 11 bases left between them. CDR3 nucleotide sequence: TGTGCCAGTAGGCAAGGGAATGGCAATCAGCCCCAGCATTTT. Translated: CASRQGNGNQPQHF.

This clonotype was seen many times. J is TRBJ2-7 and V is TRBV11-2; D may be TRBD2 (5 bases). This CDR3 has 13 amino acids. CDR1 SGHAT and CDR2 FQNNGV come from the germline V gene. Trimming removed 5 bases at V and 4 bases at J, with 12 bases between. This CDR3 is CASSPPSGYEQYF. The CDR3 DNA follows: TGTGCCAGCAGCCCCCCCTCGGGATACGAGCAGTACTTC.

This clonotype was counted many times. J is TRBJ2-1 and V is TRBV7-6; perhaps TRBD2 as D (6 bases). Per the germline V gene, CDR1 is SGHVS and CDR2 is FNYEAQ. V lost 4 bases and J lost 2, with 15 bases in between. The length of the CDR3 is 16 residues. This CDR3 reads CASSSVWRDPYNEQFF. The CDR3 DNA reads TGTGCCAGCAGCTCCGTCTGGCGGGACCCCTACAATGAGCAGTTCTTC.

The DNA of the CDR3 is TGCAGTGCTATGGGGGGGGGGGAGACCTACGAGCAGTACTTC. Its translation: CSAMGGGETYEQYF. The chain uses TRBV20-1 and TRBJ2-7, with TRBD2 matching over 7 bases. The CDR3 is made up of 14 amino acids. Per the germline V gene, CDR1 is DFQATT and CDR2 is SNEGSKA (reference sequence). V was clipped by 4 bases and J by 2 bases; unmatched bases: 8.

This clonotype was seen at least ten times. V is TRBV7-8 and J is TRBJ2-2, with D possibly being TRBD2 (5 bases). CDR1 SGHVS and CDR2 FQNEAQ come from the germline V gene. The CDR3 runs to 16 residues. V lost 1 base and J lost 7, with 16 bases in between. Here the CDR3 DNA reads TGTGCCAGCAGCTTAGGGGGTACGGGGTTTAACGGGGAGCTGTTTTTT. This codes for CASSLGGTGFNGELFF. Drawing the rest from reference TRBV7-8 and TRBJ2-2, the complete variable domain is GAGVSQSPRYKVAKRGQDVALRCDPISGHVSLFWYQQALGQGPEFLTYFQNEAQLDKSGLPSDRFFAERPEGSVSTLKIQRTQQEDSAVYLCASSLGGTGFNGELFFGEGSRLTVL.

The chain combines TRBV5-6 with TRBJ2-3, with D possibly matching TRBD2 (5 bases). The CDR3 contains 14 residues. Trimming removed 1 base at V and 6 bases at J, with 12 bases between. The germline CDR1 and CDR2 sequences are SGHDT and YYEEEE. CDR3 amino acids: CASSLTLARDTQYF. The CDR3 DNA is TGTGCCAGCAGCTTGACTCTAGCACGGGATACGCAGTATTTT. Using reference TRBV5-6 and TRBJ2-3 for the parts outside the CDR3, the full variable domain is DAGVTQSPTHLIKTRGQQVTLRCSPKSGHDTVSWYQQALGQGPQFIFQYYEEEERQRGNFPDRFSGHQFPNYSSELNVNALLLGDSALYLCASSLTLARDTQYFGPGTRLTVL.

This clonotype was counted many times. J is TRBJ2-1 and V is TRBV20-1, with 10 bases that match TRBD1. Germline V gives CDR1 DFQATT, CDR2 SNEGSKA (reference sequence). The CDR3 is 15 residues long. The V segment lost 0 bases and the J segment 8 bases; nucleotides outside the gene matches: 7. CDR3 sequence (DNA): TGCAGTGCTAGAGACCCGACAGGGGGCAGGGATGAGCAGTTCTTC. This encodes CSARDPTGGRDEQFF.

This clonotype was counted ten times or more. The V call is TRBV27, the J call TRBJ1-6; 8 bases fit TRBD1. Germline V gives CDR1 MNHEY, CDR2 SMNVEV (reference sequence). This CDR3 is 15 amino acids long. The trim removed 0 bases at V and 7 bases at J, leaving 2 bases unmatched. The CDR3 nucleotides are TGTGCCAGCAGTTTATCCACAGGGGGGAATTCACCCCTCCACTTT. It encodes CASSLSTGGNSPLHF.

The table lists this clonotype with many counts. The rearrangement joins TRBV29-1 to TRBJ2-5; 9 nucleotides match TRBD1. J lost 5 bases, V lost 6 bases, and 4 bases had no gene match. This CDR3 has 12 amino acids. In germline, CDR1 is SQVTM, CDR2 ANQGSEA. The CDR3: CSVEQGAETQYF. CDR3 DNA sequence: TGCAGCGTAGAACAGGGGGCGGAGACCCAGTACTTC.

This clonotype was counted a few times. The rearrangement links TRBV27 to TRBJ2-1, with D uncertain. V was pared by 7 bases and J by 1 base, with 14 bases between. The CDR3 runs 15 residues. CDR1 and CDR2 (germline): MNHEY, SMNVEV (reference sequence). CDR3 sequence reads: CASTPLGPSYNEQFF. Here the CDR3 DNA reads TGTGCCAGCACCCCGTTGGGCCCTTCCTACAATGAGCAGTTCTTC.

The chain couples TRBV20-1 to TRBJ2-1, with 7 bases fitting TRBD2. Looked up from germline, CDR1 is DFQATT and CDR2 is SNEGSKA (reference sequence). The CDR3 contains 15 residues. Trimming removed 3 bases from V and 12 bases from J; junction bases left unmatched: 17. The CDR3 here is CSARSRRDQRGVQFF. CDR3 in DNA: TGCAGTGCTAGGAGTAGAAGGGATCAGCGGGGAGTGCAGTTCTTC.